These 14 T cell receptor beta chains share one sample of origin, sequenced in a study of CD8+CD57+ T cells in acquired aplastic anemia (dated by TCRdb to between 2017 and 2018). Patients chosen for sequencing had shown expansion of CD8+CD57+ cells by flow cytometry. The sample was run on an Illumina HiSeq 2000. Genomic DNA was used as template for profiling of TCR beta VDJ combinations and CDR3 sequences. TCRdb handled the public reads itself, with Q25 trimming in fastp and clone calling in MiXCR, and kept productive beta chains. Rows merge per CDR3 protein into single entries with the most common DNA and genes. For this sample the table gives 150,000 or so distinct CDR3 sequences, of which roughly half were detected only once. The ten largest clonotypes hold 3.2% of the sample. The sample consisted of sorted CD4+, CD8+, or CD8+CD57+ T cells (not recorded which) from PBMCs. The receptor source for this set is a human donor with aplastic anemia.

This clonotype was detected ten times or more. The chain recombines TRBV5-5 with TRBJ2-2; tentatively, D is TRBD1 (6 bases). V was shortened by 2 bases and J by 0 bases, with 8 bases between the two germline ends. This CDR3 comprises 15 residues. CDR1 is SGHKS, CDR2 YYEKEE, per germline (reference sequence). The CDR3 sequence: CASSFGTPNTGELFF. CDR3 nucleotides: TGTGCCAGCAGCTTCGGGACACCGAACACCGGGGAGCTGTTTTTT.

The chain recombines TRBV20-1 with TRBJ1-2; the match to TRBD1 covers 7 bases. The CDR3 consists of 13 residues. Germline V gene sequence: CDR1 DFQATT, CDR2 SNEGSKA (reference sequence). The CDR3 here is CSPLQGTNYGYTF. The CDR3, as DNA: TGCAGCCCCCTACAGGGGACTAACTATGGCTACACCTTC.

This chain connects TRBV19 to TRBJ1-6; a weak D match, TRBD1 (5 bases). This CDR3 has 18 amino acids. Trimming shortened V by 3 bases and J by 6 bases, and 21 bases separated the two germline ends. Germline V CDR1 and CDR2: LNHDA, SQIVND (reference sequence). The CDR3 here is CASSIHPPGTEFNSPLHF. CDR3 DNA sequence: TGTGCCAGTAGTATCCATCCCCCCGGGACGGAGTTTAATTCACCCCTCCACTTT.

In this sample, this clonotype turned up many times. V is TRBV7-2 and J is TRBJ2-2; 7 nucleotides agree with TRBD2. The CDR3 length is 14 residues. Trimming took 8 bases from V and 4 from J; bases not matched to a gene: 7. Germline CDR1 SGHTA, CDR2 FQGNSA. The CDR3 DNA reads TGTGCCAGCCGTCTAGCGGAGATCACCGGGGAGCTGTTTTTT. Protein sequence: CASRLAEITGELFF.

The gene calls are TRBV27 and TRBJ2-3; D is undetermined. Between the trimmed V and J ends, which lost 0 bases and 1 base, there was a span of 2 bases. The CDR3 is 13 residues long. In germline, CDR1 is MNHEY, CDR2 SMNVEV (reference sequence). DNA of the CDR3: TGTGCCAGCAGTTTATCCCGCACAGATACGCAGTATTTT. This translates into CASSLSRTDTQYF.

The rearrangement uses TRBV15 and TRBJ2-7; D possibly corresponds to TRBD1 (5 bases). The CDR3 spans 13 residues. Trimming took 3 bases from V and 2 from J, leaving 8 bases between them. Germline-derived CDR1 and CDR2 are LNHNV and YYDKDF (reference sequence). In nucleotides, the CDR3 is TGTGCCACCAGCAGGGACATAGCCTACGAGCAGTACTTC. Its translation: CATSRDIAYEQYF.

This clonotype was seen a single time. This chain uses TRBV20-1 with TRBJ1-1, with D possibly TRBD1 on 5 matching bases. The CDR3 contains 14 residues. V was cut by 1 base and J by 1 base, with 10 bases left in between. Germline assignment: CDR1 DFQATT and CDR2 SNEGSKA (reference sequence). The chain's CDR3 is CSARVGAPNTEAFF. Here the CDR3 DNA reads TGCAGTGCTAGAGTAGGGGCTCCGAACACTGAAGCTTTCTTT.

Remarks on this clonotype: It may be a read error: a sequence one base away is much more abundant. The chain couples TRBV7-3 to TRBJ2-5, with D maybe TRBD2 (6 bases). CDR1 is SGHTA, CDR2 FQGTGA, per germline. V lost 5 bases and J lost 5, with 24 bases in between. This CDR3 comprises 17 residues. CDR3 sequence reads: CASSANESGLFSETQYF. The DNA for the CDR3 is TGTGCCAGCAGCGCGAACGAATCGGGACTTTTCTCGGAGACCCAGTACTTC.

This clonotype was detected ten times or more. The chain carries TRBV11-2 and TRBJ2-7; D uncertain. Trimming removed 1 base from V and 2 bases from J, with 9 bases in between. CDR3 size: 14 residues. Per the germline V gene, CDR1 is SGHAT and CDR2 is FQNNGV. The CDR3 reads CASSLAQRAYEQYV. The DNA of the CDR3 is TGTGCCAGCAGCTTAGCTCAGCGTGCCTACGAGCAGTACGTC.

The V and J genes are TRBV12-3 or TRBV12-4 and TRBJ2-7; unclear D gene. The CDR3 has 13 amino acids. V shed 3 bases and J shed 1 base, with 7 bases lying between them. The CDR3 region has the DNA TGTGCCAGCAGTTTCGGCACGTCCTACGAGCAGTACTTC. It is translated as CASSFGTSYEQYF.

The sample holds many counts of this clonotype. The chain uses TRBV7-2 and TRBJ2-7; a weak D match, TRBD1 (7 bases). Germline assignment: CDR1 SGHTA and CDR2 FQGNSA. The germline V and J ends were trimmed by 2 bases and 4 bases, with 12 bases remaining between them. The CDR3 is made up of 14 amino acids. The CDR3 region has the DNA TGTGCCAGCAGCTTATTGACAGGGAGGTACGAGCAGTACGTC. It translates to CASSLLTGRYEQYV.

V is TRBV27 and J is TRBJ2-5; TRBD1 matches at 7 bases. This CDR3 region has 15 residues. V shed 4 bases and J 1 base; nucleotides not matched to a gene: 6. Looked up from germline, CDR1 is MNHEY and CDR2 is SMNVEV (reference sequence). The CDR3 DNA sequence: TGTGCCAGCAGTTCATATACAGGGGTCCAAGAGACCCAGTACTTC. Translating it yields CASSSYTGVQETQYF.

J is TRBJ1-6 and V is TRBV19, with 12 bases fitting TRBD1. V trimming: 9 bases; J trimming: 12 bases; junction bases outside the gene matches: 9. CDR3 size: 14 residues. In germline, CDR1 is LNHDA, CDR2 SQIVND (reference sequence). Here the CDR3 DNA reads TGTGCCAGCAGCTTTGGGACAGGGGGCAGACCCCTCCACTTT. Translation gives CASSFGTGGRPLHF.

This clonotype occurred many times. J is TRBJ2-3 and V is TRBV7-2; 8 bases are a match to TRBD2. This CDR3 contains 15 residues. Germline CDR1 reads SGHTA; CDR2 reads FQGNSA. Trimming at V came to 3 bases and at J to 2 bases, leaving 4 bases not matched to a gene. The CDR3 region has the DNA TGTGCCAGCAGCTTGGCGGGGGGACCCACAGATACGCAGTATTTT. Amino acids: CASSLAGGPTDTQYF.